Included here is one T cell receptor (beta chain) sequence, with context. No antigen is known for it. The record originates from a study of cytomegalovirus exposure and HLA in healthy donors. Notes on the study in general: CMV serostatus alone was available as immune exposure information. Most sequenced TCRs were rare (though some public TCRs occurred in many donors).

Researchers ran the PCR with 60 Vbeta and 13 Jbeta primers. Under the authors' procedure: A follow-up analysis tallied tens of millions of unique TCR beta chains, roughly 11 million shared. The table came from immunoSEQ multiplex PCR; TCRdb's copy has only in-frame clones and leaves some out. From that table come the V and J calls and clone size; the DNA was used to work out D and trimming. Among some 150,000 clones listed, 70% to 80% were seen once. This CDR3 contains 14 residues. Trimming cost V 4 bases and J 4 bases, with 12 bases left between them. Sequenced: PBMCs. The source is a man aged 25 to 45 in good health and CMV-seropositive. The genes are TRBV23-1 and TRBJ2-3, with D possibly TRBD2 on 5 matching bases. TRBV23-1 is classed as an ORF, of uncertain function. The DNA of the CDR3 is TGCGCCAGCAGTCGCCCCGGGGATGCAGATACGCAGTATTTT. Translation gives CASSRPGDADTQYF.